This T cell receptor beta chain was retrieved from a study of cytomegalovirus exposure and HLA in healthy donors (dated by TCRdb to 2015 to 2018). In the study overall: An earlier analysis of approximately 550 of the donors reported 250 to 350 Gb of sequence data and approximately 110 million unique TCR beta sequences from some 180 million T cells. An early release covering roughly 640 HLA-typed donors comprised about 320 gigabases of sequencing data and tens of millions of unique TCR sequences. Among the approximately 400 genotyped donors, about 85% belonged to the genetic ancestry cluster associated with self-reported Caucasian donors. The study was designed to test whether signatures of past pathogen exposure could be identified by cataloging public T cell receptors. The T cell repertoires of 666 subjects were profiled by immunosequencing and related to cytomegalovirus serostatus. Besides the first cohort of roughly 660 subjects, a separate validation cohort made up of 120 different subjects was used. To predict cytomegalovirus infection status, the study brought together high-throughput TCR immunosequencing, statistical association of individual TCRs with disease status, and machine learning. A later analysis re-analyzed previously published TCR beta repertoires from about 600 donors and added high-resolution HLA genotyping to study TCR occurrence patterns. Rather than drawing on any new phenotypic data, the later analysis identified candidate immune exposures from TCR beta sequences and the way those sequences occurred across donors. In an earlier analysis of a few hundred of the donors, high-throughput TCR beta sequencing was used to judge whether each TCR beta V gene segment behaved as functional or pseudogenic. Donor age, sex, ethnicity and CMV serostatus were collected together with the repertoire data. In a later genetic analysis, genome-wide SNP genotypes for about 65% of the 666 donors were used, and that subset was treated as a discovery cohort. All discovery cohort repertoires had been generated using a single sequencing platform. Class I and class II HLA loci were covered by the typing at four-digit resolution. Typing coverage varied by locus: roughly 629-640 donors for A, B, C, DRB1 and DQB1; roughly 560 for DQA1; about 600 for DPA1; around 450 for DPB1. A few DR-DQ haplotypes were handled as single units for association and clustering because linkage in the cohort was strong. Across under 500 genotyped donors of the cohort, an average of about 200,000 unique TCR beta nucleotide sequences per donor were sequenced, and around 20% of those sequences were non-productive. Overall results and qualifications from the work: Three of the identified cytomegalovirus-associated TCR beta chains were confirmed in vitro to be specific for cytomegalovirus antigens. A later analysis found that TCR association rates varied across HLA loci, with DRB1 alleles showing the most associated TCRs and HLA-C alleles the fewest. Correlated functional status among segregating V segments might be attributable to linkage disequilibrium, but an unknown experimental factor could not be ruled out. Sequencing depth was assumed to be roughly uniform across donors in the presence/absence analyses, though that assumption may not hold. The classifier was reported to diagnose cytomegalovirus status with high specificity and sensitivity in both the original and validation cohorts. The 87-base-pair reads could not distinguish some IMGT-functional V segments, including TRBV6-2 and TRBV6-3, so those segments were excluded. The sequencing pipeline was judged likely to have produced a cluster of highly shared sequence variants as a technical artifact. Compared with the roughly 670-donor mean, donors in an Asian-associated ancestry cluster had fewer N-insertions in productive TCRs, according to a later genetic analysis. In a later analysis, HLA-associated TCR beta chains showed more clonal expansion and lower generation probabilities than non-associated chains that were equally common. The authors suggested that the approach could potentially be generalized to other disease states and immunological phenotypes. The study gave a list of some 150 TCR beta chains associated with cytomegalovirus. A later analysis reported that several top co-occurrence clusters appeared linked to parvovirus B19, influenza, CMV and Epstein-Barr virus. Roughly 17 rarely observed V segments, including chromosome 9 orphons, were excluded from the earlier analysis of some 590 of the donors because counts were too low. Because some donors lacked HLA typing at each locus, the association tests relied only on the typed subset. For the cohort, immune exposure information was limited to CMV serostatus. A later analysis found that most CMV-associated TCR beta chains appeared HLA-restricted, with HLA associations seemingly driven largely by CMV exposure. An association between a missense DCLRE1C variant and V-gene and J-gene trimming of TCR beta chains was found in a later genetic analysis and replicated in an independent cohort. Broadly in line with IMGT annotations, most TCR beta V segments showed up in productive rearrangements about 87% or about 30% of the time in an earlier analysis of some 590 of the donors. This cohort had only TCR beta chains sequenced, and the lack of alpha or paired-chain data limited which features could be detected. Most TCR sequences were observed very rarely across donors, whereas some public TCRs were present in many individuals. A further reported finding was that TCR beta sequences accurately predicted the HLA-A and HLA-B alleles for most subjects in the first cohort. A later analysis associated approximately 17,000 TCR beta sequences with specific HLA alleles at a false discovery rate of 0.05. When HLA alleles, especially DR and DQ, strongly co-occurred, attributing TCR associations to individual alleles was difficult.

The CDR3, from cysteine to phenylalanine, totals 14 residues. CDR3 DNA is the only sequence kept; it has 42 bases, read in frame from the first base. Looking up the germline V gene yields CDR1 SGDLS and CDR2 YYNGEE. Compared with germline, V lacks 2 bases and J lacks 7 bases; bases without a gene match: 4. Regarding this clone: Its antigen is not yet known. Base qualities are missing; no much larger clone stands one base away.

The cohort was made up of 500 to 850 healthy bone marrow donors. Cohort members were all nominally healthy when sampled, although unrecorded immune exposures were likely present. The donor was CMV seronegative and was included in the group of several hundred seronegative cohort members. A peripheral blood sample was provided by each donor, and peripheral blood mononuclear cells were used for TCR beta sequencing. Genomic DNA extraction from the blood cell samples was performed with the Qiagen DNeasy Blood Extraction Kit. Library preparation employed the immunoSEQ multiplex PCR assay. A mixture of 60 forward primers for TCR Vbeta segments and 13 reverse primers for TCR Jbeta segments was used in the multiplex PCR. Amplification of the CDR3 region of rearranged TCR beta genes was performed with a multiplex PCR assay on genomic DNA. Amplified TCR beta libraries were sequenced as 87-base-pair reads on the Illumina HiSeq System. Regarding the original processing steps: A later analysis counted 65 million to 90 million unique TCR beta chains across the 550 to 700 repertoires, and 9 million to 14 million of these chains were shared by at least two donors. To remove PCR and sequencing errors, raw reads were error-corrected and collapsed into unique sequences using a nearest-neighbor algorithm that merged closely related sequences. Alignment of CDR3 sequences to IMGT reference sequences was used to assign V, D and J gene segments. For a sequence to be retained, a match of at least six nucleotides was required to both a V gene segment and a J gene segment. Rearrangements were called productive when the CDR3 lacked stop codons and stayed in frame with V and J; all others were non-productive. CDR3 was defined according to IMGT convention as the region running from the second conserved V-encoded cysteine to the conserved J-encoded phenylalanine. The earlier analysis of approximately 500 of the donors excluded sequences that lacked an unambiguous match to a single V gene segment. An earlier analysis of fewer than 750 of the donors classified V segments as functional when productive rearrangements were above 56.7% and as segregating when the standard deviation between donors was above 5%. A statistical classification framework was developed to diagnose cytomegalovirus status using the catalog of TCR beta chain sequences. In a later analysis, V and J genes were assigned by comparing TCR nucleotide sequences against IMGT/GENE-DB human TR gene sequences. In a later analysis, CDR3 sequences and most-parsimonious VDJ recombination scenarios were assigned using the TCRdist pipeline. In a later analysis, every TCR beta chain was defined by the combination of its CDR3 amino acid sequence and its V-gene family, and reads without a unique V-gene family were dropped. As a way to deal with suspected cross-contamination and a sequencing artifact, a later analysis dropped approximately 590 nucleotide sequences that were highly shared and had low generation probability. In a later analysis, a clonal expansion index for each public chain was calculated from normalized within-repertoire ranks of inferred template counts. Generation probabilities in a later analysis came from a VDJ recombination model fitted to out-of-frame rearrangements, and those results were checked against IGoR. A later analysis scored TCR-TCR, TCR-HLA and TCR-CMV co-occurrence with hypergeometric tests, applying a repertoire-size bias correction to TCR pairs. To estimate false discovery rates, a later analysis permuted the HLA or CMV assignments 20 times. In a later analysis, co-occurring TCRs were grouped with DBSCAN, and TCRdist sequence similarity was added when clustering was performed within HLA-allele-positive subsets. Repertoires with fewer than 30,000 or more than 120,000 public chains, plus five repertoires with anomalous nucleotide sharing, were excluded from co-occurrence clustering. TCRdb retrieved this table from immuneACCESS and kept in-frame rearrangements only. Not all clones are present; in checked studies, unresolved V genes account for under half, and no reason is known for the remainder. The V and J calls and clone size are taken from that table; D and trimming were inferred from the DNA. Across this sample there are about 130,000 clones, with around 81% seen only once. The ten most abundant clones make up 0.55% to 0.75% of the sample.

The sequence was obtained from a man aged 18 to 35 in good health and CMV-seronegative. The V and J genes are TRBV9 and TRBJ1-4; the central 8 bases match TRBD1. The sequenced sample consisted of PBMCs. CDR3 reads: CASSVTQGAEKLFF. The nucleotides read TGTGCCAGCAGCGTCACGCAGGGGGCTGAAAAACTGTTTTTT.